These T cell receptor beta chains were read from a single sample in a study of CD8 T cells in ankylosing spondylitis. TCRdb passed the 5' RACE reads through MiXCR, listing each CDR3 protein once. This table holds some 700,000 distinct CDR3 sequences, 15% to 20% found once. Sequenced input: blood, either unsorted or a sorted T cell fraction (not recorded which). The receptors here all came from a male donor with ankylosing spondylitis. The CDR3 runs from the conserved cysteine through the conserved F or W. D genes are given only for firm matches. Clone size appears in some rows only: once, few, many, or a class for an expanded clone.

D gene	V gene	clone size	J gene	CDR3 protein	CDR3 DNA
-	TRBV9	-	TRBJ2-1	CASSNSGVRNYNEQFF	TGTGCCAGCAGCAACTCAGGGGTCCGCAACTACAATGAGCAGTTCTTC
-	TRBV7-2	once	TRBJ1-2	CASSPRGGQVYGYTF	TGTGCCAGCAGCCCAAGGGGGGGGCAAGTCTATGGCTACACCTTC
TRBD1	TRBV11-2	once	TRBJ2-4	CASSLGTGGPFQNIQYF	TGTGCCAGCAGCTTAGGGACAGGGGGCCCCTTCCAAAACATTCAGTACTTC
-	TRBV7-9	few	TRBJ1-1	CASSPRQEVTEAFF	TGTGCCAGCAGCCCCCGACAGGAGGTCACTGAAGCTTTCTTT
-	TRBV11-3	-	TRBJ1-1	CASSLALPDNTEAFF	TGTGCCAGCAGCTTAGCTCTCCCCGACAACACTGAAGCTTTCTTT
TRBD2	TRBV5-1	-	TRBJ2-3	CASSPTGTSGTSTDTQYF	TGCGCCAGCAGCCCAACTGGGACTAGCGGGACTAGCACAGATACGCAGTATTTT
TRBD2	TRBV7-9	many	TRBJ2-5	CASSSRLAGGEETQYF	TGTGCCAGCAGCTCGAGACTAGCGGGAGGAGAAGAGACCCAGTACTTC
-	TRBV12-3/TRBV12-4	-	TRBJ1-1	CASSPWDGNTEAFF	TGTGCCAGCAGTCCATGGGACGGTAACACTGAAGCTTTCTTT
TRBD1	TRBV7-9	few	TRBJ1-2	CASSYGQGEVYGYTF	TGTGCCAGCAGCTACGGACAGGGGGAGGTCTATGGCTACACCTTC
-	TRBV12-3/TRBV12-4	-	TRBJ1-2	CASSFGTENYGYTF	TGTGCCAGCAGTTTTGGGACGGAGAACTATGGCTACACCTTC
-	TRBV7-9	-	TRBJ2-1	CASSANSGTYNEQFF	TGTGCCAGCAGCGCCAATAGCGGAACCTACAATGAGCAGTTCTTC
-	TRBV7-9	few	TRBJ1-1	CASSLALPRDSRPEAFF	TGTGCCAGCAGCTTAGCGCTGCCCCGGGACTCCCGCCCTGAAGCTTTCTTT
TRBD2	TRBV11-1	-	TRBJ2-1	CASSFRTSGKSSYNEQFF	TGTGCCAGCAGCTTCAGGACTAGCGGCAAGAGCTCCTACAATGAGCAGTTCTTC
TRBD1	TRBV20-1	many	TRBJ1-5	CSARQGAPRGQPQHF	TGCAGTGCACGACAGGGCGCTCCTCGGGGTCAGCCCCAGCATTTT
-	TRBV29-1	few	TRBJ2-3	CSTRQVTDTQYF	TGCAGCACCCGACAGGTCACAGATACGCAGTATTTT
TRBD1	TRBV5-1	few	TRBJ1-1	CASSSQGGRTEAFF	TGCGCCAGCAGCTCACAGGGGGGTAGGACTGAAGCTTTCTTT
TRBD2	TRBV20-1	-	TRBJ2-7	CSAREAGSGGASYEQYF	TGCAGTGCTAGAGAGGCGGGTAGCGGGGGGGCCTCCTACGAGCAGTACTTC
-	TRBV27	-	TRBJ1-2	CASGRAGSLEYGYTF	TGTGCCAGCGGGAGGGCAGGGAGTCTGGAATATGGCTACACCTTC
TRBD1	TRBV27	-	TRBJ1-5	CASSPSRGWNQPQHF	TGTGCCAGCAGTCCCAGCAGGGGGTGGAATCAGCCCCAGCATTTT
TRBD2	TRBV12-3/TRBV12-4	few	TRBJ2-5	CASRSGLAVQETQYF	TGTGCCAGCAGATCGGGACTAGCGGTACAAGAGACCCAGTACTTC
-	TRBV20-1	-	TRBJ2-3	CSARVYGSSTDTQYF	TGCAGTGCTAGAGTGTACGGGAGCAGCACAGATACGCAGTATTTT
-	TRBV20-1	many	TRBJ1-2	CSARDFVRPLWGYTF	TGCAGTGCTAGAGATTTCGTAAGGCCGCTATGGGGCTACACCTTC
-	TRBV10-2	-	TRBJ2-1	CASSESYEQFF	TGCGCCAGCAGTGAGTCGTATGAGCAGTTCTTC
TRBD1	TRBV4-2	few	TRBJ1-1	CASSPYSPRDRDMNTEAFF	TGTGCCAGCAGCCCATATAGTCCCCGGGACAGGGACATGAACACTGAAGCTTTCTTT
-	TRBV11-2	few	TRBJ2-1	CASSLVASYDEQFF	TGTGCCAGCAGCTTAGTAGCCTCCTACGATGAGCAGTTCTTC
-	TRBV14	few	TRBJ2-1	CASSGTGSNNEQFF	TGTGCCAGCAGCGGCACAGGGTCCAACAATGAGCAGTTCTTC
-	TRBV7-8	-	TRBJ2-7	CASSAYGTTSYEQYF	TGTGCCAGCAGCGCGTACGGGACAACCTCCTACGAGCAGTACTTC
TRBD1	TRBV7-9	-	TRBJ1-2	CASHQTGPNYGYTF	TGTGCCAGCCATCAGACAGGGCCTAACTATGGCTACACCTTC
-	TRBV7-2	-	TRBJ1-2	CASSLVRGDGYTF	TGTGCCAGCAGCTTAGTCAGGGGCGATGGCTACACCTTC
-	TRBV5-1	-	TRBJ2-3	CASSLAVVSDTQYF	TGCGCCAGCAGCTTGGCCGTGGTATCAGATACGCAGTATTTT
-	TRBV4-1	few	TRBJ2-2	CASSHPPSSHTGELFF	TGCGCCAGCAGCCACCCTCCTTCTAGCCACACCGGGGAGCTGTTTTTT
-	TRBV5-1	-	TRBJ2-5	CASSLEAAHQETQYF	TGCGCCAGCAGCTTGGAGGCAGCCCATCAAGAGACCCAGTACTTC
-	TRBV29-1	many	TRBJ1-4	CSVEEGGDEKLFF	TGCAGCGTTGAAGAGGGGGGTGATGAAAAACTGTTTTTT
-	TRBV7-2	few	TRBJ1-1	CASSQGIRTEAFF	TGTGCCAGCAGCCAGGGGATTCGGACTGAAGCTTTCTTT
TRBD1	TRBV25-1	few	TRBJ1-1	CASCPARGVTEAFF	TGTGCCAGCTGCCCTGCCAGGGGGGTCACTGAAGCTTTCTTT
TRBD2	TRBV29-1	-	TRBJ2-1	CSVHHGAGGGYNEQFF	TGCAGCGTCCACCACGGAGCGGGGGGCGGGTACAATGAGCAGTTCTTC
-	TRBV12-3/TRBV12-4	many	TRBJ2-5	CASRERQETQYF	TGTGCCAGCAGGGAGAGGCAAGAGACCCAGTACTTC
-	TRBV2	-	TRBJ2-7	CASRLTGGFEQYF	TGTGCCAGCAGACTCACAGGCGGCTTCGAGCAGTACTTC
TRBD1	TRBV27	-	TRBJ1-1	CASRFLTGGAETEAFF	TGTGCCAGCAGATTCCTGACAGGGGGCGCGGAGACTGAAGCTTTCTTT
TRBD1	TRBV11-2	-	TRBJ2-5	CASGFTGAETQYF	TGTGCCAGCGGCTTTACAGGGGCGGAGACCCAGTACTTC
-	TRBV7-2	few	TRBJ1-4	CASSLGEATNEKLFF	TGTGCCAGCAGCTTGGGGGAAGCAACTAATGAAAAACTGTTTTTT
-	TRBV29-1	-	TRBJ1-1	CSVLGVVSTEAFF	TGCAGCGTCCTAGGGGTGGTGAGCACTGAAGCTTTCTTT
-	TRBV12-3/TRBV12-4	many	TRBJ1-4	CASSPVGEEKLFF	TGTGCCAGCAGCCCCGTGGGGGAGGAAAAACTGTTTTTT
-	TRBV3-1	-	TRBJ2-2	CASSQGGASVTGELFF	TGTGCCAGCAGCCAAGGAGGGGCTAGCGTCACCGGGGAGCTGTTTTTT
-	TRBV7-9	-	TRBJ2-7	CASSFTLRVGANEQYF	TGTGCCAGCAGCTTCACCCTCCGAGTAGGGGCCAACGAGCAGTACTTC
TRBD1	TRBV3-1	few	TRBJ1-5	CASSHRLQGRNQPQHF	TGTGCCAGCAGCCACCGCCTACAGGGGCGGAATCAGCCCCAGCATTTT
-	TRBV5-1	-	TRBJ1-1	CASSLGRGFVNTEAFF	TGCGCCAGCAGCTTGGGGAGGGGTTTTGTGAACACTGAAGCTTTCTTT
TRBD1	TRBV5-1	-	TRBJ2-3	CASSLAPLDRGRSGDTQYF	TGCGCCAGCAGCTTGGCCCCACTGGACAGGGGGCGATCAGGCGATACGCAGTATTTT
-	TRBV5-1	many	TRBJ1-3	CASRPDGNTIYF	TGCGCCAGCAGACCGGACGGAAACACCATATATTTT
-	TRBV4-1	-	TRBJ2-6	CASSQEMVRGSRANVLTF	TGCGCCAGCAGCCAAGAGATGGTGCGGGGTTCTAGGGCCAACGTCCTGACTTTC
TRBD2	TRBV29-1	-	TRBJ2-3	CSVPGSPSGLNTQYF	TGCAGCGTTCCGGGCTCGCCTAGCGGGTTGAATACGCAGTATTTT
TRBD1	TRBV28	-	TRBJ2-2	CASNRQGIYTGELFF	TGTGCCAGCAATAGACAGGGGATTTACACCGGGGAGCTGTTTTTT
TRBD1	TRBV5-1	-	TRBJ1-2	CASSEGQQVRNYGYTF	TGCGCCAGCAGCGAGGGACAGCAAGTCCGGAACTATGGCTACACCTTC